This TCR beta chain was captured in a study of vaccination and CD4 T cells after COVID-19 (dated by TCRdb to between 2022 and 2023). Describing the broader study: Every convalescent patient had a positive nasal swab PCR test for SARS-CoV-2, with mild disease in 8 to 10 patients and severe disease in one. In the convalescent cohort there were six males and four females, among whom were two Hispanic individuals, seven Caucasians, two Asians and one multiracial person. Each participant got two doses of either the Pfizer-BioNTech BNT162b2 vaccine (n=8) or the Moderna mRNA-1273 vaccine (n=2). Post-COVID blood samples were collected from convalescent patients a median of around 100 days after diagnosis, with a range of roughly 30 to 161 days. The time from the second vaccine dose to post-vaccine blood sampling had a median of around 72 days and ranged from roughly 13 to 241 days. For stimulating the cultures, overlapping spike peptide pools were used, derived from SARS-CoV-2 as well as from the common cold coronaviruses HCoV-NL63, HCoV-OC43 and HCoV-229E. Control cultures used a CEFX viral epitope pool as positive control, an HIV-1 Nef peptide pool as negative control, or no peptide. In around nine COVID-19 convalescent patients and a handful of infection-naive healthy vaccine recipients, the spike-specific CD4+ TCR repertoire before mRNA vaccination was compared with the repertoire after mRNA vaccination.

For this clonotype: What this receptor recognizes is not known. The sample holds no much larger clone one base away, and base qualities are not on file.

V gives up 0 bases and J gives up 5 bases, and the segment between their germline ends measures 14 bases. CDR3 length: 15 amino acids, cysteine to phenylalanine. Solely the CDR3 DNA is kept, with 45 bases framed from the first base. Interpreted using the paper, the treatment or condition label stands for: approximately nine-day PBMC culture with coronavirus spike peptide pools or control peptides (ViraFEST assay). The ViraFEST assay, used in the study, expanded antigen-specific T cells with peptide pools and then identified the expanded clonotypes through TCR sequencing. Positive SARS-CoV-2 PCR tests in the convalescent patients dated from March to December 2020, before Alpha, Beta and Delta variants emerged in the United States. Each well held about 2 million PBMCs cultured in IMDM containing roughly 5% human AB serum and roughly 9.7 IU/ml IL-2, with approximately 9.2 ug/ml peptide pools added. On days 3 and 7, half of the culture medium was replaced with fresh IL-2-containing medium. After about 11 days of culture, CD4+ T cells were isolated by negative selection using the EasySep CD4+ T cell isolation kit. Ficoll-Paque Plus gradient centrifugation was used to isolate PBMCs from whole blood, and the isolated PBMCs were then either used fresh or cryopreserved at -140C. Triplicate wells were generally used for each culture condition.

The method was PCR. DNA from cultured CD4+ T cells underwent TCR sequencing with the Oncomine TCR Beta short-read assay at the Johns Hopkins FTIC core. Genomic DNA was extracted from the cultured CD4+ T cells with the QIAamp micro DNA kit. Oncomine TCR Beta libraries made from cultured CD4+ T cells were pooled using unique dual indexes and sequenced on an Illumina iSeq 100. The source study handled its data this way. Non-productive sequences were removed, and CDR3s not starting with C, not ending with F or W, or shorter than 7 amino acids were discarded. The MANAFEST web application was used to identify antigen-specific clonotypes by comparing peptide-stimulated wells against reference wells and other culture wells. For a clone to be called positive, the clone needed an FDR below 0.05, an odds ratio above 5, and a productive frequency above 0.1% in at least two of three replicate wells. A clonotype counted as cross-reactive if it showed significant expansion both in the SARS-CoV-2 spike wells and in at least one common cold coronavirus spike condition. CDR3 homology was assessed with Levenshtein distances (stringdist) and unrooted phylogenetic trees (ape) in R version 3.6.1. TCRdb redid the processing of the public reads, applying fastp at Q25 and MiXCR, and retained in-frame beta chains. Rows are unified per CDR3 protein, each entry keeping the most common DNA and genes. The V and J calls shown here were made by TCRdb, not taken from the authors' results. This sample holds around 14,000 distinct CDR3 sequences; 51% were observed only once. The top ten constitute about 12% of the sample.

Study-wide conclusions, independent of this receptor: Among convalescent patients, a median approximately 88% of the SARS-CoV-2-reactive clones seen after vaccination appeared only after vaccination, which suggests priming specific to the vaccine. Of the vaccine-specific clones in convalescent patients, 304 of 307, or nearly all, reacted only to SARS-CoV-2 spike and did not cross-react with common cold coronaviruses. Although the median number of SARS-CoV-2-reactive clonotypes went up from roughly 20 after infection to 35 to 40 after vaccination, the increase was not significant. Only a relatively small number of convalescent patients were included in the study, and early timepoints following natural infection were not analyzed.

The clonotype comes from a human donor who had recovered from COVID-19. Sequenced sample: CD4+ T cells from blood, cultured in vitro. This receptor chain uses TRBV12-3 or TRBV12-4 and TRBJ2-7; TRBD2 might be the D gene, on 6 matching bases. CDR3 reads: CASSLALAGLDEQYF. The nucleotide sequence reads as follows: TGTGCCAGCAGTTTAGCGCTTGCGGGGCTCGACGAGCAGTACTTC.